Shown below are 28 T cell receptor beta chains from a single sample sequenced in a study of blood T cell repertoires in COVID-19. TCRdb's copy holds only in-frame clones and misses some; the assay was immunoSEQ multiplex PCR. The table has roughly 110,000 clones, 84% seen once. Sequencing used peripheral blood. These receptors were obtained from a woman aged 55-70 years with acute or convalescent COVID-19.

This clone was observed a few times. This sample includes further DNA sequences coding for the same CDR3. The J gene is TRBJ2-1, the V gene TRBV9; 10 nucleotides line up with TRBD2. CDR3 length: 15 residues. V was pared by 2 bases and J by 4 bases, with 3 bases of the junction left unmatched. From germline, CDR1 is SGDLS and CDR2 YYNGEE. The CDR3: CASSVTSGVYNEQFF. CDR3 nucleotides: TGTGCCAGCAGCGTCACTAGCGGGGTTTACAATGAGCAGTTCTTC.

The V and J genes are TRBV6-1 and TRBJ2-1; D is possibly TRBD2 (6 bases). Germline V gives CDR1 MNHNS, CDR2 SASEGT. Between the trimmed V and J ends, which lost 3 bases and 2 bases, there was a span of 14 bases. The CDR3 totals 16 residues. CDR3 in DNA: TGTGCCAGCAGTGACCCTCCTAGCGATCCCTACAATGAGCAGTTCTTC. Encoded protein: CASSDPPSDPYNEQFF.

This chain links TRBV9 with TRBJ2-2; 8 bases agree with TRBD1. CDR1 and CDR2 (germline): SGDLS, YYNGEE. CDR3 length: 16 amino acids. Trimming cost V 0 bases and J 6 bases; bases outside gene matches: 7. CDR3 protein: CASSVGGQGIAGELFF. As DNA, the CDR3 is TGTGCCAGCAGCGTAGGAGGACAGGGAATAGCCGGGGAGCTGTTTTTT.

This clone was seen once. V is TRBV14 and J is TRBJ1-2; D possibly corresponds to TRBD1 (5 bases). CDR3 size: 13 residues. From germline, CDR1 is SGHDN and CDR2 FVKESK. V lost 4 bases and J lost 5, with 11 bases in between. CDR3 bases: TGTGCCAGCAGCCCCCGCCCAGGGTATGGCTACACCTTC. Encoded protein: CASSPRPGYGYTF.

This chain joins TRBV6-5 and TRBJ2-7, with TRBD1 identical over 8 bases. Germline trimming cut 6 bases from V and 0 bases from J; bases unmatched to any gene: 4. The CDR3 runs 14 residues. Germline assignment: CDR1 MNHEY and CDR2 SVGAGI. The CDR3 DNA is TGTGCCAGCAGGGCAGGGGGCGGCTCCTACGAGCAGTACTTC. Translated, it gives CASRAGGGSYEQYF.

The chain has TRBV5-1 and TRBJ2-5, with a possible D match to TRBD1 (6 bases). V was clipped by 0 bases and J by 5 bases, with 14 bases between them. Germline assignment: CDR1 SGHRS and CDR2 YFSETQ. The CDR3 runs 15 residues. CDR3 amino acids: CASSLAKGDLETQYF. The CDR3 DNA sequence: TGCGCCAGCAGCTTGGCCAAGGGGGACCTCGAGACCCAGTACTTC.

The V gene is TRBV2, the J gene TRBJ2-7; D is perhaps TRBD1 (5 bases). V lost 1 base to trimming and J lost 2 bases, with 12 bases between them. The CDR3 length is 15 residues. The V gene's germline CDR1 is SNHLY and CDR2 FYNNEI. CDR3 sequence (DNA): TGTGCCAGCAGTGAAGATGGTGGGGCTACCTACGAGCAGTACTTC. Amino acid sequence: CASSEDGGATYEQYF.

The gene calls are TRBV10-3 and TRBJ2-3, with a possible D match to TRBD2 (7 bases). The ends were cut back, 3 bases at V and 2 bases at J, with 18 bases in the middle. Germline-derived CDR1 and CDR2 are ENHRY and SYGVKD. This CDR3 is 17 amino acids long. CDR3 nucleotide sequence: TGTGCCATCAGTGAAAGGGGGGGCGGGAGCGCCACAGATACGCAGTATTTT. Translation gives CAISERGGGSATDTQYF.

The V and J genes are TRBV7-2 and TRBJ2-2, with D unresolved. Trimming took 1 base from V and 1 from J, leaving 10 bases between them. This CDR3 is 16 amino acids long. Looked up from germline, CDR1 is SGHTA and CDR2 is FQGNSA. The CDR3, as DNA: TGTGCCAGCAGCTTAGATAGCAACCTGAACACCGGGGAGCTGTTTTTT. It encodes CASSLDSNLNTGELFF.

The chain recombines TRBV27 with TRBJ1-5, with D tentatively TRBD1 (6 bases). Germline CDR1 is MNHEY and CDR2 is SMNVEV (reference sequence). CDR3 length: 13 residues. Trimming shortened V by 8 bases and J by 5 bases, and 13 bases separated the two germline ends. The CDR3, as DNA: TGTGCCAGCGGCGTCGACAGGCATCAGCCCCAGCATTTT. This encodes CASGVDRHQPQHF.

This sequence joins TRBV12-2 and TRBJ1-5; the DNA was not used to check the table's D call, TRBD1. TRBV12-2 is assigned pseudogene status. This CDR3 contains 13 residues. CDR3 DNA: TGTGCAAGTCGCTTGAACATAAATCAGCCCCAGCATTTT. Its protein product is CASRLNINQPQHF.

Only a few counts were recorded for this clone. The chain couples TRBV21-1 to TRBJ1-6; the table's D call TRBD1 went unverified against the DNA. TRBV21-1 is a documented pseudogene. The CDR3 runs 12 residues. CDR3 nucleotides: TGTGCCAGCACCAACAAAACAGGGTCCTTTCACTTT. Its translation is CASTNKTGSFHF.

V gene TRBV2 combines with J gene TRBJ1-6; D not resolved. Germline V gene lookup returns CDR1 SNHLY and CDR2 FYNNEI. CDR3 length: 14 residues. The germline V and J ends were trimmed by 6 bases and 2 bases, with 8 bases remaining between them. The CDR3 here is CASRVAAYNSPLHF. The CDR3 nucleotides are TGTGCCAGCAGGGTAGCGGCCTATAATTCACCCCTCCACTTT.

This clone occurred a few times. The V gene is TRBV27, the J gene TRBJ2-7; D is ambiguous. The CDR3 is 14 residues long. Germline loops: CDR1 MNHEY, CDR2 SMNVEV (reference sequence). V was shortened by 5 bases and J by 1 base, with 12 bases between the two germline ends. CDR3: CASSPRFSSYEQYF. CDR3 coding DNA: TGTGCCAGCAGTCCTCGGTTTAGTTCCTACGAGCAGTACTTC.

The rearrangement uses TRBV4-1 and TRBJ2-1; the match to TRBD1 covers 7 bases. The CDR3 has 20 residues. CDR1 MGHRA and CDR2 YSYEKL come from the germline V gene. V was pared by 5 bases and J by 5 bases, with 24 bases of the junction left unmatched. DNA for the CDR3: TGCGCCAGCAGCGACCGACAGGGACATCCCACAGGCCTAACCGACAATGAGCAGTTCTTC. Translated: CASSDRQGHPTGLTDNEQFF.

The chain employs TRBV20-1 and TRBJ2-7, with 7 bases aligning to TRBD1. This CDR3 has 14 amino acids. Germline V gives CDR1 DFQATT, CDR2 SNEGSKA (reference sequence). The trim removed 3 bases at V and 6 bases at J, leaving 11 bases unmatched. The CDR3 loop is CSASKVTGNSEQYF. CDR3 sequence (DNA): TGCAGTGCTAGTAAGGTGACAGGGAACTCCGAGCAGTACTTC.

This chain uses TRBV5-4 with TRBJ2-1; 9 bases map to TRBD1. CDR1 is SGHNT and CDR2 is YYREEE in the germline V gene (reference sequence). With V trimmed by 4 bases and J by 0 bases, 5 bases remained unmatched. This CDR3 has 16 amino acids. The CDR3 region is CASSTTGGSSYNEQFF. For the CDR3, the DNA is TGTGCCAGCAGCACTACAGGGGGCTCCTCCTACAATGAGCAGTTCTTC.

V gene TRBV5-6 combines with J gene TRBJ2-1; 9 nucleotides match TRBD1. Germline CDR1 is SGHDT and CDR2 is YYEEEE. CDR3 length: 17 residues. J lost 4 bases, V lost 4 bases, and 12 bases had no gene match. Here the CDR3 DNA reads TGTGCCAGCAGCCCCCCTGAGACAGGGGGACTTTACAATGAGCAGTTCTTC. It codes for CASSPPETGGLYNEQFF.

This clone showed up just a few times. J is TRBJ1-5 and V is TRBV27; weak D call: TRBD1 (5 bases). V was shortened by 4 bases and J by 3 bases, with 10 bases between the two germline ends. The germline V gene has CDR1 MNHEY and CDR2 SMNVEV (reference sequence). CDR3 length: 14 residues. In DNA, the CDR3 is TGTGCCAGCAGTTCCTCAGGGTTCAATCAGCCCCAGCATTTT. This sequence encodes CASSSSGFNQPQHF.

This clone was picked up a small number of times. The chain has TRBV28 and TRBJ2-7, with TRBD2 matching 9 bases. V shed 8 bases, J shed 4 bases, and the junction held 12 bases outside the gene matches. Looked up from germline, CDR1 is MDHEN and CDR2 is SYDVKM. This CDR3 region has 15 residues. CDR3 protein: CASGRSGRGKYEQYF. In nucleotides, the CDR3 is TGTGCCAGCGGCCGTAGCGGGAGAGGAAAGTACGAGCAGTACTTC.

The V gene is TRBV29-1, the J gene TRBJ1-2, with 10 nucleotides matching TRBD1. The germline V gene has CDR1 SQVTM and CDR2 ANQGSEA. J lost 8 bases, V lost 8 bases, and 8 bases had no gene match. The CDR3 totals 12 residues. CDR3 sequence (DNA): TGCAGCTCTGAGGGACAGGGGAACGGCTACACCTTC. Translation gives CSSEGQGNGYTF.

Here the CDR3 DNA reads TGTGCCAGCAGTGAAAGGGGACTAGCGGGGGGTAACACAGATACGCAGTATTTT. Amino acids: CASSERGLAGGNTDTQYF. The V call is TRBV6-1, the J call TRBJ2-3; TRBD2 aligns across 15 bases. There are 18 residues in the CDR3. CDR1 MNHNS and CDR2 SASEGT come from the germline V gene. V dropped 2 bases and J dropped 2; count of bases not matched to a gene: 5.

This clone came up a few times. This chain connects TRBV7-9 to TRBJ2-3, with 8 bases that match TRBD2. V lost 5 bases, J lost 3 bases, and 10 bases stayed unmatched. This CDR3 contains 16 residues. Germline V gene sequence: CDR1 SEHNR, CDR2 FQNEAQ (reference sequence). CDR3 sequence: CASSPPGLVVTDTQYF. Written as DNA, the CDR3 is TGTGCCAGCAGCCCACCGGGACTAGTAGTGACAGATACGCAGTATTTT.

The genes are TRBV3-1 (or the pseudogene TRBV3-2) and TRBJ2-2; the match to TRBD1 covers 9 bases. The CDR3 is 15 amino acids. V dropped 5 bases and J dropped 6; count of bases not matched to a gene: 7. The germline CDR1 and CDR2 sequences are LGHDT and YNNKEL (reference sequence). This CDR3 is CASSIRTGVPGELFF. CDR3 nucleotides: TGTGCCAGCAGCATCCGGACAGGGGTCCCCGGGGAGCTGTTTTTT.

In this sample, this clone turned up a few times. The DNA for the CDR3 is TGTGCCAGCAGCTTAGGGCAGGGCAGCAATCAGCCCCAGCATTTT. Protein product: CASSLGQGSNQPQHF. This chain uses TRBV7-2 with TRBJ1-5; D possibly corresponds to TRBD1 (5 bases). V lost 1 base and J 1 base, leaving 8 bases between the germline ends. Per the germline V gene, CDR1 is SGHTA and CDR2 is FQGNSA. This CDR3 comprises 15 residues.

The table lists this clone with a count of one. V and J are TRBV12-3 or TRBV12-4 and TRBJ1-5; unclear D gene. The CDR3 covers 12 residues. V lost 4 bases and J lost 9, with 10 bases in between. CDR3 region: CASSYVGGPQHF. DNA of the CDR3: TGTGCCAGCAGTTACGTCGGAGGGCCCCAGCATTTT.

The rearrangement joins TRBV7-8 to TRBJ1-2; no definite D call. Between the trimmed V and J ends, which lost 1 base and 3 bases, there was a span of 9 bases. The CDR3 runs 14 residues. CDR1 SGHVS and CDR2 FQNEAQ come from the germline V gene. The CDR3 DNA reads as TGTGCCAGCAGCTTAGTCCAGGCCCACTATGGCTACACCTTC. Its translation: CASSLVQAHYGYTF.

V and J are TRBV6-6 and TRBJ2-4; 9 bases map to TRBD1. This CDR3 is built from 12 residues. The junction had 4 bases not matched to a gene; V was cut back by 8 bases and J by 8 bases. CDR1 is MNHNY and CDR2 is SVGAGI in the germline V gene (reference sequence). The CDR3 reads CASRDREDIQYF. As DNA, the CDR3 is TGTGCCAGCCGGGACAGGGAGGACATTCAGTACTTC.